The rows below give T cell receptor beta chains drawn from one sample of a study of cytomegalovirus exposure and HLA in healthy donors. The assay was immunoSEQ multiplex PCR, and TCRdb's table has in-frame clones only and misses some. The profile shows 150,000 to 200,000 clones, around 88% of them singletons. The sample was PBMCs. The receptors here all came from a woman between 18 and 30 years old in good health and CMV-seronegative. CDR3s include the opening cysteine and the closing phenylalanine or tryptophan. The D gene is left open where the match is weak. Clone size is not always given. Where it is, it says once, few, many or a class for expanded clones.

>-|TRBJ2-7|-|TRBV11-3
CANYYEQYF
TGTGCCAACTACTACGAGCAGTACTTC
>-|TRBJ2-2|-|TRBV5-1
CASRRQGGTGELFF
TGCGCCAGCAGAAGGCAGGGTGGGACCGGGGAGCTGTTTTTT
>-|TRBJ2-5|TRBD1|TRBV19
CASSMKQGAGAQYF
TGTGCCAGTAGTATGAAACAGGGGGCTGGGGCCCAGTACTTC
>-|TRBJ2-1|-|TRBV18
CASSPREEGEQFF
TGTGCCAGCTCACCGAGGGAGGAGGGTGAGCAGTTCTTC
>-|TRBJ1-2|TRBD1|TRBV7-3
CASSLDREVDYGYTF
TGTGCCAGCAGCTTAGACAGGGAGGTCGACTATGGCTACACCTTC
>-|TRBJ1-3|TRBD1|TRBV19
CASSIRGGGLSGNTIYF
TGTGCCAGTAGTATTCGAGGAGGGGGCCTATCTGGAAACACCATATATTTT
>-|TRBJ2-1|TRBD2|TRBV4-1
CASSHGTGTSTYNEQFF
TGCGCCAGCAGCCATGGCACCGGGACTAGCACCTACAATGAGCAGTTCTTC
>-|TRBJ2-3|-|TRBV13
CAGQGRGAPSTDTQYF
TGTGCCGGCCAGGGCCGGGGGGCCCCTAGCACAGATACGCAGTATTTT
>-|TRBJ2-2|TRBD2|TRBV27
CASSLLAGRGFTGELFF
TGTGCCAGCAGCCTTCTAGCGGGGCGGGGTTTCACCGGGGAGCTGTTTTTT
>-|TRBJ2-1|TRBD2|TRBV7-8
CASSLGGLADYNEQFF
TGTGCCAGCAGCTTAGGGGGACTAGCGGACTACAATGAGCAGTTCTTC
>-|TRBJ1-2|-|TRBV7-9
CASSLEVAGEGYTF
TGTGCCAGCAGCTTAGAGGTGGCAGGGGAAGGCTACACCTTC
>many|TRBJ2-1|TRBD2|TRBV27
CASSFGTSPDEQFF
TGTGCCAGCAGTTTTGGGACTAGTCCCGATGAGCAGTTCTTC
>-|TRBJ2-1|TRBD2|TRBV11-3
CASSSRTSGSYEQFF
TGTGCCAGCAGCTCTAGGACTAGCGGGAGCTATGAGCAGTTCTTC
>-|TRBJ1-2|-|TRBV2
CASSLATGVSGYTF
TGTGCCAGCAGCCTCGCGACAGGCGTGAGTGGCTACACCTTC
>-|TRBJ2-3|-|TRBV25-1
CASRNRADTDTQYF
TGTGCCAGCCGGAATCGAGCGGACACAGATACGCAGTATTTT
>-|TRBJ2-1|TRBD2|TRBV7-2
CASRVGLAGGQGNEQFF
TGTGCCAGCAGGGTAGGGCTAGCGGGAGGGCAAGGCAATGAGCAGTTCTTC
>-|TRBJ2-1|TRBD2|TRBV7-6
CATGTSDNEQFF
TGTGCCACCGGGACTAGCGACAATGAGCAGTTCTTC
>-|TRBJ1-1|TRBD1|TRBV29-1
CSVGDRGIGNTEAFF
TGCAGCGTTGGCGACAGGGGGATAGGGAACACTGAAGCTTTCTTT
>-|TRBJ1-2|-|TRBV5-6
CASSLGQRSYGYTF
TGTGCCAGCAGCTTGGGACAGAGATCCTATGGCTACACCTTC
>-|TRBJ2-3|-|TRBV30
CAWSLTVGLASVRPTDTQYF
TGTGCCTGGAGCCTAACTGTTGGACTCGCATCCGTTCGCCCCACAGATACGCAGTATTTT
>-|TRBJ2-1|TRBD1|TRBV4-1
CASRPTPGQGIFF
TGCGCCAGCAGACCAACCCCGGGACAGGGTATCTTCTTC
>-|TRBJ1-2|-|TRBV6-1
CASSNGISGGYTF
TGTGCCAGCAGCAATGGAATTTCGGGTGGCTACACCTTC
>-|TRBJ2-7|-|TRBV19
CASSIQQGEEQYF
TGTGCCAGTAGTATACAACAGGGCGAGGAGCAGTACTTC
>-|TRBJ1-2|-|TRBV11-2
CASSLSVGAADYGYTF
TGTGCCAGCAGCTTAAGTGTGGGGGCGGCGGACTATGGCTACACCTTC
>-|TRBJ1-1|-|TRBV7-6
CASSTGQTITEAFF
TGTGCCAGCAGCACCGGACAAACTATCACTGAAGCTTTCTTT
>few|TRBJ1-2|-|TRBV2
CASSGAPNYGYTF
TGTGCCAGCAGTGGTGCGCCTAACTATGGCTACACCTTC
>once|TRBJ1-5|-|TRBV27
CASSLSPGGLQQPQHF
TGTGCCAGCAGTTTATCCCCGGGAGGCTTACAGCAGCCCCAGCATTTT
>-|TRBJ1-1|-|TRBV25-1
CASKIGRGTEAFF
TGTGCCAGCAAGATAGGGAGAGGTACTGAAGCTTTCTTT
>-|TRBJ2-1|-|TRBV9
CASSVGTSLSNEQFF
TGTGCCAGCAGCGTAGGCACTAGTCTTAGTAATGAGCAGTTCTTC
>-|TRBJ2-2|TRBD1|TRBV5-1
CASSFRDRVTGELFF
TGCGCCAGCAGCTTCCGGGACAGGGTGACCGGGGAGCTGTTTTTT
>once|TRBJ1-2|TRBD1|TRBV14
CASSQVVTGWYTF
TGTGCCAGCAGCCAAGTAGTGACAGGGTGGTACACCTTC
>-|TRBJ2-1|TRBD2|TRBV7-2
CASRQGLVFNEQFF
TGTGCCAGCAGACAGGGACTAGTCTTCAATGAGCAGTTCTTC